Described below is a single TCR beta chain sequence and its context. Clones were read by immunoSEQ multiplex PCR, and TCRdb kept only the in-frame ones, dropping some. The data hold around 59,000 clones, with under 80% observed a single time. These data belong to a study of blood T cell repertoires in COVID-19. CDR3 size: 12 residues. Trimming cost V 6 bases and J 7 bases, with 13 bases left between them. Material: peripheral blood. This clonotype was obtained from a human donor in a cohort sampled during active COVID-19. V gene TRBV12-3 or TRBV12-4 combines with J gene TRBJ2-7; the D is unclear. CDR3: CASSTATREQYF. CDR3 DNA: TGTGCCAGCAGCACCGCTACGAGGGAGCAGTACTTC.